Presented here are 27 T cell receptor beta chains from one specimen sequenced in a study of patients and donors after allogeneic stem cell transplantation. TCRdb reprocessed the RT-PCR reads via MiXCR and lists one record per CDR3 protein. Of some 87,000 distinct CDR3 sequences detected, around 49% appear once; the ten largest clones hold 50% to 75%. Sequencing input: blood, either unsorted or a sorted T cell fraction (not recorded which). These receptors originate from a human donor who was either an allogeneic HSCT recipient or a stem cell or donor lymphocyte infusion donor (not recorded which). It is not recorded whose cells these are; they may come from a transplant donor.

The DNA for the CDR3 is TGCAGCGTTGAAAGGCCACCGAAGGGCTACACCTTC. Encoded protein: CSVERPPKGYTF. The chain combines TRBV29-1 with TRBJ1-2; D is ambiguous. Germline loops: CDR1 SQVTM, CDR2 ANQGSEA. The CDR3 consists of 12 residues. Trimming pared 2 bases from V and 8 bases from J, leaving 12 bases between.

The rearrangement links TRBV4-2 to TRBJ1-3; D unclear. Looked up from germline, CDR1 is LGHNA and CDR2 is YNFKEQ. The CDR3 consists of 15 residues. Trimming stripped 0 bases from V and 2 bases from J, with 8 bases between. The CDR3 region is CASSQEGSPGNTIYF. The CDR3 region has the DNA TGTGCCAGCAGCCAAGAAGGAAGTCCTGGAAACACCATATATTTT.

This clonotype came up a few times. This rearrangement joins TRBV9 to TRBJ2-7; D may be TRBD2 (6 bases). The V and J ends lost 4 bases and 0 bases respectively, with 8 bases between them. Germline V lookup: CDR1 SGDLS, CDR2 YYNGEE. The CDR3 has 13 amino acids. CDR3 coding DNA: TGTGCCAGCAGCACGGACTACTCCTACGAGCAGTACTTC. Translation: CASSTDYSYEQYF.

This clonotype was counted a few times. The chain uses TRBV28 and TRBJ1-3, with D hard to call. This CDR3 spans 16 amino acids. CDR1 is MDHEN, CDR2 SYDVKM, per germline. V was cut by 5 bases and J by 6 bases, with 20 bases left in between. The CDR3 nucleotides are TGTGCCAGCAGTACCCCCTCAAGGAGGTACGAAAACACCATATATTTT. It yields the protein CASSTPSRRYENTIYF.

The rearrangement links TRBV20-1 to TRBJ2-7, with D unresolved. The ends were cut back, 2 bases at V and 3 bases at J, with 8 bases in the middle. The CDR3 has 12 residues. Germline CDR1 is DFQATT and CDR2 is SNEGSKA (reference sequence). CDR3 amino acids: CSARPSRYEQYF. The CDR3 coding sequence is TGCAGTGCTAGACCGTCTCGCTACGAGCAGTACTTC.

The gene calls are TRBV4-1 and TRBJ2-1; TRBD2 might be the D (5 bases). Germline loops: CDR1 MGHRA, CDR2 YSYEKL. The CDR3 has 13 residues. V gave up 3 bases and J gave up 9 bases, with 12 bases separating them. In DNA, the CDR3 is TGCGCCAGCAGCCAGGAGCGCGGGCGTGAGCAGTTCTTC. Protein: CASSQERGREQFF.

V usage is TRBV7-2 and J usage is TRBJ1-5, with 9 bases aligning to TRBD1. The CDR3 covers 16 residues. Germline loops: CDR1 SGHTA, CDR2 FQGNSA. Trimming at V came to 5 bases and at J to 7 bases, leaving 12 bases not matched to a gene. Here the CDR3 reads CASSDTFGTGSQPQHF. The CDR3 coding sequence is TGTGCCAGCAGCGATACCTTCGGGACAGGGTCCCAGCCCCAGCATTTT.

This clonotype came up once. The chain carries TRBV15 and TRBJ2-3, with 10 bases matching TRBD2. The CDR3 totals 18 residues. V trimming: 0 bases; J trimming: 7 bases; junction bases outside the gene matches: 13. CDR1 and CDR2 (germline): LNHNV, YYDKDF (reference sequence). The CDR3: CATSRDIVLAGDQHTQYF. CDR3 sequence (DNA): TGTGCCACCAGCAGAGATATCGTGCTAGCGGGAGATCAGCATACGCAGTATTTT. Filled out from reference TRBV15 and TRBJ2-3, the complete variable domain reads DAMVIQNPRYQVTQFGKPVTLSCSQTLNHNVMYWYQQKSSQAPKLLFHYYDKDFNNEADTPDNFQSRRPNTSFCFLDIRSPGLGDTAMYLCATSRDIVLAGDQHTQYFGPGTRLTVL.

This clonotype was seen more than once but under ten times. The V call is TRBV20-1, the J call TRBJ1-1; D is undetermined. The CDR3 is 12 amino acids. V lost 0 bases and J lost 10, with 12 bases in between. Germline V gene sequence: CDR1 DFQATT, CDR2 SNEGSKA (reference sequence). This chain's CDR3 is CSARDPGNRAFF. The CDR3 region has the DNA TGCAGTGCTAGAGATCCGGGCAACCGAGCTTTCTTT.

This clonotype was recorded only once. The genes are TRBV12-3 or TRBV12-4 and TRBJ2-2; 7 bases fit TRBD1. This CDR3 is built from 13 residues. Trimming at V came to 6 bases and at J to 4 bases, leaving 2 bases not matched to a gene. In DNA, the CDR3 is TGTGCCAGCAGGGGGACAGTCACCGGGGAGCTGTTTTTT. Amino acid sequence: CASRGTVTGELFF.

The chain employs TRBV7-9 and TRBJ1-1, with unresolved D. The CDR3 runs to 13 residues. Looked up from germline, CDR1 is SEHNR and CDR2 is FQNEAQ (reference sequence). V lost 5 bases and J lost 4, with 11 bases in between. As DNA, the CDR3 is TGTGCCAGCAGCCCCCCTTTGGGCACTGAAGCTTTCTTT. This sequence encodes CASSPPLGTEAFF. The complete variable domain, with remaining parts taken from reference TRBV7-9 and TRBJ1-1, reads DTGVSQNPRHKITKRGQNVTFRCDPISEHNRLYWYRQTLGQGPEFLTYFQNEAQLEKSRLLSDRFSAERPKGSFSTLEIQRTEQGDSAMYLCASSPPLGTEAFFGQGTRLTVV.

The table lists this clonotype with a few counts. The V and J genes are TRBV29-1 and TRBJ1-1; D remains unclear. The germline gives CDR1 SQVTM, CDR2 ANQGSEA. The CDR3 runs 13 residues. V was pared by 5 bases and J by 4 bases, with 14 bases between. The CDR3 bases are TGCAGCGTTCTAGCGAGTTCGGCCACTGAAGCTTTCTTT. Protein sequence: CSVLASSATEAFF. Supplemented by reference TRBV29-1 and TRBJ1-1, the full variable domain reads SAVISQKPSRDICQRGTSLTIQCQVDSQVTMMFWYRQQPGQSLTLIATANQGSEATYESGFVIDKFPISRPNLTFSTLTVSNMSPEDSSIYLCSVLASSATEAFFGQGTRLTVV.

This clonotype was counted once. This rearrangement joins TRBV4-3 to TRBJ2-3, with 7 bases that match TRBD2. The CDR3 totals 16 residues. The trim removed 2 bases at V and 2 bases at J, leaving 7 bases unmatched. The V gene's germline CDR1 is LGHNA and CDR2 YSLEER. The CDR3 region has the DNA TGCGCCAGCAGCCAATACTTAGCGGGTTCCACAGATACGCAGTATTTT. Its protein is CASSQYLAGSTDTQYF.

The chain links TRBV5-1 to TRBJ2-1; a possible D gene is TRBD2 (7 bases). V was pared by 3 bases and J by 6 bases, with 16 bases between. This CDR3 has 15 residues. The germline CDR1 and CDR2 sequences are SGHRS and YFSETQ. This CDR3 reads CASSWGGSRGNEQFF. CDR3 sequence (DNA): TGCGCCAGCAGCTGGGGGGGCTCCCGAGGCAATGAGCAGTTCTTC.

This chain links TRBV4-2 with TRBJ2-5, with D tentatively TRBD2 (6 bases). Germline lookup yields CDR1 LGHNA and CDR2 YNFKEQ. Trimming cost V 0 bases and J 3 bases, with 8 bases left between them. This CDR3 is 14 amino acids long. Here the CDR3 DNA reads TGTGCCAGCAGCCAAGAGGAGGGGAAAGAGACCCAGTACTTC. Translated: CASSQEEGKETQYF.

CDR3: CASNPDGRDNEQFF. The CDR3 coding sequence is TGTGCCAGCAACCCAGACGGGAGGGATAATGAGCAGTTCTTC. The genes are TRBV7-8 and TRBJ2-1, with 8 bases identical to TRBD2. CDR3 length: 14 amino acids. Trimming removed 7 bases from V and 7 bases from J; junction bases left unmatched: 9. Germline V lookup: CDR1 SGHVS, CDR2 FQNEAQ.

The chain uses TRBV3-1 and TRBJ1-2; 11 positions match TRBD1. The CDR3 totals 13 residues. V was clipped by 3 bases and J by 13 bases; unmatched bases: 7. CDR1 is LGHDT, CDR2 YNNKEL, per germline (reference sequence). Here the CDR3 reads CASSHPRDRGITF. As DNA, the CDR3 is TGTGCCAGCAGCCACCCCCGGGACAGGGGGATCACCTTC.

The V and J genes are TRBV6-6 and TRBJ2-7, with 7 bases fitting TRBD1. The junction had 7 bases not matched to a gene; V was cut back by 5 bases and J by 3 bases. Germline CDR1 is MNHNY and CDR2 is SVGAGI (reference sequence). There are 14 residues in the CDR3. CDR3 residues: CASSAPRDSYEQYF. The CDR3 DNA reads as TGTGCCAGCAGTGCCCCCCGGGACAGCTACGAGCAGTACTTC.

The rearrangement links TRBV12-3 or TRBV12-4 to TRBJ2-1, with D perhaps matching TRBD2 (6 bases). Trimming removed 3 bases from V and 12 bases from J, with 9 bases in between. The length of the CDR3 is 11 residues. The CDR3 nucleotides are TGTGCCAGCAGTTTCCGGGACTTGCAGTTCTTC. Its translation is CASSFRDLQFF.

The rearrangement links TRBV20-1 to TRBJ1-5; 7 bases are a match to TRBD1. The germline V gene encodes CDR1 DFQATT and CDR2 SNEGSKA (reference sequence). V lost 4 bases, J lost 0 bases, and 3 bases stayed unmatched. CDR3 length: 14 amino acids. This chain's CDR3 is CSATGGNSNQPQHF. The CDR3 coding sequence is TGCAGTGCTACAGGGGGTAATAGCAATCAGCCCCAGCATTTT.

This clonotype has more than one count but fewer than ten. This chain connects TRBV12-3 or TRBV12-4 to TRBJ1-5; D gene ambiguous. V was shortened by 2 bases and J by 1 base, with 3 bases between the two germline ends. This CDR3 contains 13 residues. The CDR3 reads CASSLNSNQPQHF. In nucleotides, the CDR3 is TGTGCCAGCAGTTTAAACAGCAATCAGCCCCAGCATTTT.

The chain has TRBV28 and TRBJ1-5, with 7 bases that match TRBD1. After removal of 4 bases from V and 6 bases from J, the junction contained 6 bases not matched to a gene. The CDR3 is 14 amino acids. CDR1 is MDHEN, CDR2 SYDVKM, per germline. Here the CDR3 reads CASSSPEGAQPQHF. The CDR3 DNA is TGTGCCAGCAGTTCCCCAGAGGGGGCTCAGCCCCAGCATTTT.

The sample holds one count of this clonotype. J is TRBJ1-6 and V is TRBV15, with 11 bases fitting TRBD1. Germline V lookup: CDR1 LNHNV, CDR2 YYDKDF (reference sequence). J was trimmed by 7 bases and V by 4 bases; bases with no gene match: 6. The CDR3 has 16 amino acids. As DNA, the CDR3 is TGTGCCACCAGCACTCTGGGGACAGGGGGAAATTCACCCCTCCACTTT. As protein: CATSTLGTGGNSPLHF.

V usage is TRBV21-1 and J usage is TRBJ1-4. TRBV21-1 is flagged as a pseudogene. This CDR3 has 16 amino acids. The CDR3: CASSTHRTPTNEKLFF. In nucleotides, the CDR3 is TGTGCCAGCAGCACCCACAGAACGCCAACTAATGAAAAACTGTTTTTT.

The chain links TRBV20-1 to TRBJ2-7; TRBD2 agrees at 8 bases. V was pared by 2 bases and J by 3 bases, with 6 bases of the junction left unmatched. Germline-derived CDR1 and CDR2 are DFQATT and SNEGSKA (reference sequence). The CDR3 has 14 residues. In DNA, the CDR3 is TGCAGTGCTAGAAAAGCGGGAGAGGTCTACGAGCAGTACTTC. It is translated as CSARKAGEVYEQYF.

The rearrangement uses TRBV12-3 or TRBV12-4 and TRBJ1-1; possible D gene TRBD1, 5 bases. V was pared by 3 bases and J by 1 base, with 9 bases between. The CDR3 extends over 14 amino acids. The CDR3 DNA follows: TGTGCCAGCAGTTTCAGGGACCGGAACACTGAAGCTTTCTTT. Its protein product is CASSFRDRNTEAFF.

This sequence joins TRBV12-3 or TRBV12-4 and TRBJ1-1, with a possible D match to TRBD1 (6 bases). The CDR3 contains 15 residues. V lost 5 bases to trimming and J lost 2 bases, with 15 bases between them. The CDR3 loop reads CASSREGQPNTEAFF. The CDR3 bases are TGTGCCAGCAGTCGTGAGGGACAACCTAACACTGAAGCTTTCTTT.